This T cell receptor (beta chain) was documented in a study of T cells in Graves' hyperthyroidism and ophthalmopathy. Amplified regions were TCR beta CDR3 sequences from RNA transcripts. First-round RT-PCR targeting the TCR CDR3 was performed with the HTBI primer set. In TCRdb, the multiplex PCR reads were re-called with MiXCR into one record per CDR3 protein. There are about 740,000 distinct CDR3 sequences in the sample; around 13% occur only once, and roughly 10% lies in the top ten. Overall study findings and caveats: It was a median about 6.5 months before onset that the model predicted ophthalmopathy. Most thyroid-expanded clonotypes above 0.001 were also found in blood.

There are 13 residues in the CDR3. The germline V and J ends were trimmed by 3 bases and 8 bases, with 11 bases remaining between them. Germline V gene data show CDR1 as SGHNT and CDR2 as YENEEA. Stability of Graves' hyperthyroidism was defined as absent ophthalmopathy progression within 18 months. Criteria for exclusion of patients were uncontrolled infection, other autoimmune disease, pregnancy or lactation. This clonotype was seen many times. The antigen is undetermined. The rearrangement links TRBV11-3 to TRBJ2-1, with D perhaps being TRBD1 or TRBD2 (5 bases each). This TCR derives from a woman in her late teens or twenties with Graves' hyperthyroidism. The sample was blood. CDR3 sequence reads: CASSFEGLDEQFF. CDR3 DNA sequence: TGTGCCAGCAGCTTTGAGGGGTTGGATGAGCAGTTCTTC.